The 20 T cell receptor beta chains below were found in one sample sequenced in a study of beta chain features in type 1 diabetes. General study points: Researchers report that Type 1 diabetes patients had moderately but significantly shorter TCRB CDR3s across all four CD4+ subsets.

Antigen specificity for these receptors is unknown. The sequenced template was cDNA made from the entire isolated RNA. Clones were sequenced by immunoSEQ multiplex PCR, and TCRdb holds only the in-frame ones, with some missing. The table lists about 280,000 clones, around 16% of them singletons. The material sequenced was naive CD4+ T cells from blood. These receptors all stem from a man younger than 35 with type 1 diabetes.

The chain links TRBV29-1 to TRBJ1-4, with D perhaps TRBD1 (5 bases). Trimming stripped 4 bases from V and 8 bases from J, with 11 bases between. This CDR3 comprises 12 residues. Germline CDR1 SQVTM, CDR2 ANQGSEA. The CDR3 here is CSVVAGGEKLFF. For the CDR3, the DNA is TGCAGCGTTGTGGCGGGGGGGGAAAAACTGTTTTTT.

This clone turned up a few times. This rearrangement joins TRBV27 to TRBJ1-2; no clear D gene. Trimming took off 3 bases at V and 0 bases at J, with 5 bases between the two ends. The CDR3 contains 13 residues. Germline CDR1 and CDR2: MNHEY and SMNVEV (reference sequence). Here the CDR3 reads CASSLGTNYGYTF. Here the CDR3 DNA reads TGTGCCAGCAGTTTGGGCACTAACTATGGCTACACCTTC.

The CDR3 loop reads CASSSQGRGYGYTF. The DNA of the CDR3 is TGTGCCAGCAGTTCCCAGGGGCGCGGCTATGGCTACACCTTC. The chain uses TRBV6-1 and TRBJ1-2, with D possibly being TRBD1 (6 bases). V lost 5 bases, J lost 4 bases, and 14 bases lay in between. The CDR3 extends over 14 amino acids. From germline, CDR1 is MNHNS and CDR2 SASEGT.

This chain connects TRBV6-7 to TRBJ2-7; 9 positions agree with TRBD1. TRBV6-7 is recorded as an ORF, its role being uncertain. The CDR3 runs 20 residues. Trimming cost V 5 bases and J 0 bases; bases outside gene matches: 20. The CDR3 DNA is TGTGCCAGCAGTCGTCGGACAGGGGATTTAAGCGGGAAGCTCTCCTACGAGCAGTACTTC. Protein sequence: CASSRRTGDLSGKLSYEQYF.

Worth noting for this clone: Distinct nucleotide sequences in the sample also encode this CDR3. The chain couples TRBV18 to TRBJ2-3, with D possibly TRBD1 on 5 matching bases. CDR1 is KGHSH, CDR2 LQKENI, per germline. The CDR3 sequence is 13 residues long. Trimming removed 3 bases from V and 3 bases from J, with 7 bases in between. This CDR3 is CASSPPGTDTQYF. Written as DNA, the CDR3 is TGTGCCAGCTCACCGCCAGGGACAGATACGCAGTATTTT.

The rearrangement uses TRBV30 and TRBJ1-5, with 7 bases fitting TRBD1. Germline loops: CDR1 GTSNPN, CDR2 SVGIG (reference sequence). The V segment lost 8 bases and the J segment 0 bases; nucleotides outside the gene matches: 13. The CDR3 length is 16 residues. In DNA, the CDR3 is TGTGCCATGGACAGGTACGACGATAGTAGCAATCAGCCCCAGCATTTT. Encoded protein: CAMDRYDDSSNQPQHF.

This clone was counted between two and nine times. The rearrangement uses TRBV7-2 and TRBJ1-2, with 9 nucleotides matching TRBD1. There are 16 residues in the CDR3. Germline V gene lookup returns CDR1 SGHTA and CDR2 FQGNSA. V trimming: 5 bases; J trimming: 4 bases; junction bases outside the gene matches: 11. The CDR3 region is CASSLGSGTGIYGYTF. CDR3 DNA: TGTGCCAGCAGCCTCGGGTCAGGGACAGGGATCTATGGCTACACCTTC.

This clone has just a few counts. V usage is TRBV10-1 and J usage is TRBJ1-6; D unclear. This CDR3 contains 12 residues. CDR1 and CDR2 from the germline V gene are WNHNN and SYGVQD (reference sequence). Deletions cut 4 bases from V and 11 bases from J, with 9 bases between. CDR3 DNA sequence: TGCGCCAGCAGTGGCCCGGGTACACCCCTCCACTTT. The encoded protein is CASSGPGTPLHF.

The table lists this clone with a few counts. The chain joins TRBV7-9 to TRBJ2-3; a weak D match, TRBD2 (5 bases). The V end was cut by 10 bases, the J end by 8 bases, with 13 bases between. This CDR3 has 11 residues. Per the germline V gene, CDR1 is SEHNR and CDR2 is FQNEAQ (reference sequence). The CDR3 DNA reads as TGTGCCACAAACGGCGGGCTTACGCAGTATTTT. It codes for CATNGGLTQYF.

The table lists this clone with a few counts. V gene TRBV5-1 combines with J gene TRBJ2-7, with no clear D. This CDR3 has 12 amino acids. Germline V gene sequence: CDR1 SGHRS, CDR2 YFSETQ. V gave up 5 bases and J gave up 0 bases, with 6 bases separating them. Here the CDR3 DNA reads TGCGCCAGCAGATCGAGCTCCTACGAGCAGTACTTC. This sequence encodes CASRSSSYEQYF.

V and J are TRBV7-2 and TRBJ2-5; the match to TRBD1 covers 12 bases. V shed 5 bases, J shed 5 bases, and the junction held 6 bases outside the gene matches. CDR1 is SGHTA and CDR2 is FQGNSA in the germline V gene. The CDR3 has 15 residues. The CDR3 loop reads CASSRGQGAFETQYF. As DNA, the CDR3 is TGTGCCAGCAGCCGGGGACAGGGGGCTTTTGAGACCCAGTACTTC.

V and J are TRBV18 and TRBJ2-7, with D perhaps TRBD1 (5 bases). Trimming left V 8 bases short and J 4 bases short, with 18 bases between. The CDR3 totals 14 residues. Germline V CDR1 and CDR2: KGHSH, LQKENI. The CDR3 protein is CASAETEETYEQYF. CDR3 nucleotides: TGTGCCAGCGCCGAGACAGAGGAAACTTACGAGCAGTACTTC.

This clone appeared once. This rearrangement joins TRBV4-1 to TRBJ1-3; D is possibly TRBD1 (5 bases). V dropped 3 bases and J dropped 5 bases, with 11 bases sitting between them. This CDR3 spans 14 amino acids. The germline gives CDR1 MGHRA, CDR2 YSYEKL. This CDR3 reads CASSQGRGRNTIYF. CDR3 DNA sequence: TGCGCCAGCAGCCAGGGAAGGGGAAGAAACACCATATATTTT.

The chain has TRBV7-8 and TRBJ2-7; 8 positions match TRBD1. The CDR3 extends over 14 amino acids. Trimming cost V 5 bases and J 1 base; bases outside gene matches: 4. Germline lookup yields CDR1 SGHVS and CDR2 FQNEAQ. CDR3: CASSGRDRSYEQYF. DNA for the CDR3: TGTGCCAGCAGCGGAAGGGACAGGTCCTACGAGCAGTACTTC.

V gene TRBV27 combines with J gene TRBJ2-1; a possible D gene is TRBD2 (6 bases). CDR1 MNHEY and CDR2 SMNVEV come from the germline V gene (reference sequence). The CDR3 consists of 15 residues. V dropped 2 bases and J dropped 4 bases, with 12 bases sitting between them. The chain's CDR3 is CASSLKASVYNEQFF. CDR3 in DNA: TGTGCCAGCAGTTTAAAGGCTAGCGTATACAATGAGCAGTTCTTC.

The gene calls are TRBV7-2 and TRBJ2-3; 8 nucleotides match TRBD2. Germline assignment: CDR1 SGHTA and CDR2 FQGNSA. The CDR3 loop spans 15 amino acids. The V segment lost 5 bases and the J segment 0 bases; nucleotides outside the gene matches: 4. CDR3 protein: CASSRLARSTDTQYF. In nucleotides, the CDR3 is TGTGCCAGCAGCAGACTAGCGAGGAGCACAGATACGCAGTATTTT.

This clone was seen at least ten times. The genes are TRBV7-9 and TRBJ2-1, with 10 bases lining up with TRBD2. The germline V gene encodes CDR1 SEHNR and CDR2 FQNEAQ (reference sequence). This CDR3 is 15 amino acids long. V shed 5 bases, J shed 6 bases, and the junction held 7 bases outside the gene matches. CDR3 sequence: CASSHGGLASNEQFF. The CDR3 nucleotides read TGTGCCAGCAGCCATGGGGGACTAGCGTCCAATGAGCAGTTCTTC.

V and J are TRBV30 and TRBJ1-5; 7 bases align to TRBD1. The V segment lost 4 bases and the J segment 3 bases; nucleotides outside the gene matches: 6. Germline loops: CDR1 GTSNPN, CDR2 SVGIG (reference sequence). The CDR3 consists of 14 residues. In nucleotides, the CDR3 is TGTGCCTGGAACAGGGGTGGTGACAATCAGCCCCAGCATTTT. Translated, it gives CAWNRGGDNQPQHF.

The chain uses TRBV28 and TRBJ2-3, with 9 nucleotides matching TRBD2. The V gene end was trimmed by 5 bases and the J gene end by 5 bases; junction bases not matched to a gene: 23. CDR1 is MDHEN, CDR2 SYDVKM, per germline. CDR3 length: 20 residues. The CDR3 coding sequence is TGTGCCAGCAGTCCATCCCCCTGGGGTGGTGAGCGGGGGGTGAAAGATACGCAGTATTTT. Amino acids: CASSPSPWGGERGVKDTQYF.

The chain recombines TRBV6-5 with TRBJ2-7; D is possibly TRBD2 (5 bases). Between the trimmed V and J ends, which lost 2 bases and 3 bases, there was a span of 11 bases. Germline lookup yields CDR1 MNHEY and CDR2 SVGAGI. The CDR3 length is 14 residues. The CDR3 loop reads CASSYLTRSYEQYF. The CDR3 coding sequence is TGTGCCAGCAGTTACCTTACTAGAAGCTACGAGCAGTACTTC.